This T cell receptor (beta chain) was sequenced in a study of T-cell memory formation after mild COVID-19. Looking at the study overall: Clusters of TCRs were largely donor specific.

This clonotype occurred a few times. No antigen is known for it. The CDR3 is made up of 16 amino acids. With V trimmed by 4 bases and J by 7 bases, 11 bases remained unmatched. The V gene's germline CDR1 is SGDLS and CDR2 YYNGEE. TCRdb used MiXCR to reprocess the 5' RACE reads, holding one entry per CDR3 protein. Here the sample spans about 560,000 distinct CDR3 sequences, roughly 22% being singletons. Study findings and constraints: Researchers report contracting CD4+ clones mostly in CM and EM, with CD8+ clones in EMRA. That cross-reactive memory joined was suggested by some responding clones appearing in pre-infection memory. CD4/CD8 balance characterized clones contracting day 15 to 85, and CD4+ skew characterized later expanders.

The clonotype comes from an adult woman who had mild COVID-19 (a few samples of this study predate the infection). Cell type and time point are not known. Material: PBMCs or a T cell subset sorted from them (not recorded which). This chain links TRBV9 with TRBJ2-1; 10 positions agree with TRBD2. The DNA of the CDR3 is TGTGCCAGCAGCCCGAGCGGGGGGGCTACTTGGAATGAGCAGTTCTTC. Amino acids: CASSPSGGATWNEQFF. Together with reference TRBV9 and TRBJ2-1, the CDR3 gives the full variable domain: DSGVTQTPKHLITATGQRVTLRCSPRSGDLSVYWYQQSLDQGLQFLIQYYNGEERAKGNILERFSAQQFPDLHSELNLSSLELGDSALYFCASSPSGGATWNEQFFGPGTRLTVL.